This T cell receptor beta chain emerged from a study of patients and donors after allogeneic stem cell transplantation. In TCRdb, the RT-PCR reads were re-called with MiXCR into one record per CDR3 protein. The repertoire includes a few hundred thousand distinct CDR3 sequences, around two fifths of them detected once, and more than 9% sits in the top ten. This clonotype has just a few counts. Germline V gives CDR1 SGHRS, CDR2 YFSETQ. The CDR3 runs to 13 residues. V was cut by 6 bases and J by 1 base, with 10 bases left in between. Sample: blood, either unsorted or a sorted T cell fraction (not recorded which). This TCR was sampled from a human donor who was either an allogeneic HSCT recipient or a stem cell or donor lymphocyte infusion donor (not recorded which). It is not recorded whose cells these are; they may come from a transplant donor. The chain is built from TRBV5-1 and TRBJ1-1; D unresolved. The CDR3 nucleotides are TGCGCCAGCAACGAGTGGGAGAACACTGAAGCTTTCTTT. Its translation: CASNEWENTEAFF. Looking up the rest from reference TRBV5-1 and TRBJ1-1 gives the full variable domain: KAGVTQTPRYLIKTRGQQVTLSCSPISGHRSVSWYQQTPGQGLQFLFEYFSETQRNKGNFPGRFSGRQFSNSRSEMNVSTLELGDSALYLCASNEWENTEAFFGQGTRLTVV.